One TCR beta chain is described in this entry. This specimen belongs to a study of OX40 agonist ivuxolimab in advanced cancers. For the study at large: The treatment was a fully human IgG2 OX40 agonist, ivuxolimab. Melanoma, hepatocellular carcinoma, head and neck or renal cell cancer occurred in dose-escalation patients.

The CDR3 sequence is 13 residues long. Trimming shortened V by 3 bases and J by 6 bases, and 12 bases separated the two germline ends. Germline V CDR1 and CDR2: WSHSY, SAAADI. Libraries were prepared by immunoSEQ multiplex PCR; TCRdb keeps only in-frame clonotypes and omits some of them. The sample consists of 40,000 to 60,000 clones, around 84% of them appearing once. This receptor was obtained from an adult with an advanced solid tumor such as melanoma, head and neck, liver or kidney cancer. The chain combines TRBV10-2 with TRBJ2-7; the D is unclear. Sequences were derived from CD4+ or CD8+ T cells sorted from blood, sampled in a trial of the OX40 agonist ivuxolimab. In DNA, the CDR3 is TGCGCCAGCAGTGACAGTCCCCTGCTCGAGCAGTACTTC. The encoded protein is CASSDSPLLEQYF.